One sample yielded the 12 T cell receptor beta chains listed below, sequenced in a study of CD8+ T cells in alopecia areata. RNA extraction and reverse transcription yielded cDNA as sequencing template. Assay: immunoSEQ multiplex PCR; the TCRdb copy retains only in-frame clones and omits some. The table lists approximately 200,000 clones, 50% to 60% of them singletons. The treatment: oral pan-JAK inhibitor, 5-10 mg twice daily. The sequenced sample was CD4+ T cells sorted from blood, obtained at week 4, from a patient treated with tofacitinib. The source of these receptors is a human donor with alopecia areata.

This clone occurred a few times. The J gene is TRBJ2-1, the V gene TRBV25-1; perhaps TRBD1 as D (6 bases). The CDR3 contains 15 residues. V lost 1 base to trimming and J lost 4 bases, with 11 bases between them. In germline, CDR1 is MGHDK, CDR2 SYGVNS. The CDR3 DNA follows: TGTGCCAGCAGTGAATTTCAGGGGCCATACAATGAGCAGTTCTTC. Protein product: CASSEFQGPYNEQFF.

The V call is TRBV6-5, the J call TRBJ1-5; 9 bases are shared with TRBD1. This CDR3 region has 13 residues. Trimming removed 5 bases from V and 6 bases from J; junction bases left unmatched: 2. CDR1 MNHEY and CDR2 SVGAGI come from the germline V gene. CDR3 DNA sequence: TGTGCCAGCAGTAACAGGGGGCTTCAGCCCCAGCATTTT. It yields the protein CASSNRGLQPQHF.

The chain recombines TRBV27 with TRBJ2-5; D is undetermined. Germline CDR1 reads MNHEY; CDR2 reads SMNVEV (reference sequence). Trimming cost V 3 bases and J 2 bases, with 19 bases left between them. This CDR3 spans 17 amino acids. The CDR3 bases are TGTGCCAGCAGTTTTAGGCGGCAGAGCATACCTCAAGAGACCCAGTACTTC. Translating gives CASSFRRQSIPQETQYF.

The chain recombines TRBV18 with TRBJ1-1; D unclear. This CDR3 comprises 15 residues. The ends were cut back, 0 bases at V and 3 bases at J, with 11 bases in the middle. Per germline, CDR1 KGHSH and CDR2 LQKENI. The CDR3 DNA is TGTGCCAGCTCACCACCTGACCGACGCTACACTGAAGCTTTCTTT. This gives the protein CASSPPDRRYTEAFF.

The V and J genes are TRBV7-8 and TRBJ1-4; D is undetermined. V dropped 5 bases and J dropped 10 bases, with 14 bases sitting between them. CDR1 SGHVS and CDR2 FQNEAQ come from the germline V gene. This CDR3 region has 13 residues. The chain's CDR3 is CASSTTYLGKLFF. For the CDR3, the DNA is TGTGCCAGCAGCACAACTTACCTGGGAAAACTGTTTTTT.

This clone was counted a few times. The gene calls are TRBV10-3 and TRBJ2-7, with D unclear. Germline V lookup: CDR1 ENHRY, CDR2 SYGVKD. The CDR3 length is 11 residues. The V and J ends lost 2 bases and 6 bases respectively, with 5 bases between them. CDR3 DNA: TGTGCCATCAGTGAGGGCCGCGAGCAGTACTTC. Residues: CAISEGREQYF.

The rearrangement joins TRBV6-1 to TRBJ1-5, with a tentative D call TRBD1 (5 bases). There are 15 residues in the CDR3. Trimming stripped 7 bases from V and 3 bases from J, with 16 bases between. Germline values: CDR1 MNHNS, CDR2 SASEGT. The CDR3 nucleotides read TGTGCCAGCACTATGGGACGGACTTCCAATCAGCCCCAGCATTTT. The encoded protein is CASTMGRTSNQPQHF.

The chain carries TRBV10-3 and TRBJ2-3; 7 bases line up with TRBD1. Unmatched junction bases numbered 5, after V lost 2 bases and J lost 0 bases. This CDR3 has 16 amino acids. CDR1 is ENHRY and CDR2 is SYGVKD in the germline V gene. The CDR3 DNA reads TGTGCCATCAGTGAGCTCCTGACAGGGAGCACAGATACGCAGTATTTT. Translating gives CAISELLTGSTDTQYF.

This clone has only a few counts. The CDR3 DNA follows: TGTGCCAGCAGCTTACGGGGGGGCATCAACAATGAGCAGTTCTTC. It is translated as CASSLRGGINNEQFF. The chain carries TRBV5-6 and TRBJ2-1, with 8 positions matching TRBD2. The trim removed 2 bases at V and 5 bases at J, leaving 6 bases unmatched. This CDR3 has 15 amino acids. The germline gives CDR1 SGHDT, CDR2 YYEEEE.

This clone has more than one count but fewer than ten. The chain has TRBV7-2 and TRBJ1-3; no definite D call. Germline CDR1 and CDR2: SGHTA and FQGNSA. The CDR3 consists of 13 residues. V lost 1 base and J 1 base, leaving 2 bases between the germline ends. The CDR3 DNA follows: TGTGCCAGCAGCTTAGGATCTGGAAACACCATATATTTT. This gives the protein CASSLGSGNTIYF.

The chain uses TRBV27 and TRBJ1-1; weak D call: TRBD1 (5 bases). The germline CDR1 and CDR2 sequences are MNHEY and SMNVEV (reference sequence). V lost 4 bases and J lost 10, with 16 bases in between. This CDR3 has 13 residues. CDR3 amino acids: CASSSQGNRAAFF. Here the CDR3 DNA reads TGTGCCAGCAGTTCGCAGGGTAATCGGGCAGCTTTCTTT.

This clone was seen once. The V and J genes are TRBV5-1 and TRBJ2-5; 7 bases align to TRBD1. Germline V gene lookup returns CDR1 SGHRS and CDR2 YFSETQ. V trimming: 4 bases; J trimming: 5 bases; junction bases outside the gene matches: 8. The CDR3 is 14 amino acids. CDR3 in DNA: TGCGCCAGCAGCCCTCAGACAGGGTCGGAGACCCAGTACTTC. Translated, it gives CASSPQTGSETQYF.